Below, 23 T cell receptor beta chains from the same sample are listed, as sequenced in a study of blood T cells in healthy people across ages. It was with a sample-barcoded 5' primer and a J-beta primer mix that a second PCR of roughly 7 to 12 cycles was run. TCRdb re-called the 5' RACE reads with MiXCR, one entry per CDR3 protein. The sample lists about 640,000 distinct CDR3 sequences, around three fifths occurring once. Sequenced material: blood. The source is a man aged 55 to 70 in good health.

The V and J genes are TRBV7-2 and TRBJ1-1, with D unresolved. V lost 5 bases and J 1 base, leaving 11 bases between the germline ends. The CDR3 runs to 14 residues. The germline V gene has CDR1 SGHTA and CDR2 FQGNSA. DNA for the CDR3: TGTGCCAGCAGCAGGAGTGCAGGGAACACTGAAGCTTTCTTT. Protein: CASSRSAGNTEAFF.

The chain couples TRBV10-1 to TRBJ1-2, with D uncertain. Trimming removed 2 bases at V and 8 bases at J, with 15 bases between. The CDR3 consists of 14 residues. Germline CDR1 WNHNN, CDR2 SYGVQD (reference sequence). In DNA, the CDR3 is TGCGCCAGCAGTGAGGAGCCGGGATCAAGGGGCTACACCTTC. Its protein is CASSEEPGSRGYTF.

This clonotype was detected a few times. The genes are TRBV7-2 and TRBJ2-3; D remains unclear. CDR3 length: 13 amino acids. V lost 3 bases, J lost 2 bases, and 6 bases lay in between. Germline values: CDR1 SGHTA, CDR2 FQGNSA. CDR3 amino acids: CASSLGLTDTQYF. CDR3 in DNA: TGTGCCAGCAGCTTGGGTCTCACAGATACGCAGTATTTT. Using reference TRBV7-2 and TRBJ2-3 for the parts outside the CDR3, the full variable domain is GAGVSQSPSNKVTEKGKDVELRCDPISGHTALYWYRQSLGQGLEFLIYFQGNSAPDKSGLPSDRFSAERTGGSVSTLTIQRTQQEDSAVYLCASSLGLTDTQYFGPGTRLTVL.

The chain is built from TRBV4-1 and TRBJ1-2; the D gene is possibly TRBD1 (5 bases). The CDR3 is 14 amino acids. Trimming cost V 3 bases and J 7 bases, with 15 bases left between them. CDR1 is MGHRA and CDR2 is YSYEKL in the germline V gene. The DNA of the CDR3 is TGCGCCAGCAGCCAGCTGTGGGGGGTAGGTGGCTACACCTTC. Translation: CASSQLWGVGGYTF.

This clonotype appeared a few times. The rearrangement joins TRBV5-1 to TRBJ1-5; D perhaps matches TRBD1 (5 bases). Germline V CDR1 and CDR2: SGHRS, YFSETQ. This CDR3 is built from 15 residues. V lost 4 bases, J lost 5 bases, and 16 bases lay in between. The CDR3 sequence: CASSHPPDRDQPQHF. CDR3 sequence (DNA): TGCGCCAGCAGCCATCCCCCCGACAGAGATCAGCCCCAGCATTTT.

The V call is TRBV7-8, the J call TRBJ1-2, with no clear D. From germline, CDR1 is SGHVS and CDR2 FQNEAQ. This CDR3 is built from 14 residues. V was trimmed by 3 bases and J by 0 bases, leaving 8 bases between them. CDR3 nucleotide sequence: TGTGCCAGCAGCTTGGGCACCACTAACTATGGCTACACCTTC. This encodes CASSLGTTNYGYTF.

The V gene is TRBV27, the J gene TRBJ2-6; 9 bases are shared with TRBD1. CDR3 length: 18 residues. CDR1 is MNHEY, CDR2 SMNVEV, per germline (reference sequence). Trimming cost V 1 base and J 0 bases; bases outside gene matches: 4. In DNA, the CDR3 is TGTGCCAGCAGTTTATTTGGGACAGGGTACTCTGGGGCCAACGTCCTGACTTTC. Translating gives CASSLFGTGYSGANVLTF.

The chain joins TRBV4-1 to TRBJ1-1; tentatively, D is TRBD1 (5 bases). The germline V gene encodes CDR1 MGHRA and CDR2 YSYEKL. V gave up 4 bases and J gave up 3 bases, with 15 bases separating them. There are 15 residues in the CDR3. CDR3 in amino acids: CASSPYGAPDTEAFF. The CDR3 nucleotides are TGCGCCAGCAGCCCATACGGGGCGCCGGACACTGAAGCTTTCTTT.

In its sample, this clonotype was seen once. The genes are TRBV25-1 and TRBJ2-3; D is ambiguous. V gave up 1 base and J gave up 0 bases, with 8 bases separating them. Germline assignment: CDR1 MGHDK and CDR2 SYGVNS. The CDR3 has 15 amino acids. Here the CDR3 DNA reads TGTGCCAGCAGTGAATCGACCACTAGCACAGATACGCAGTATTTT. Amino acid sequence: CASSESTTSTDTQYF.

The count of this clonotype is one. This CDR3 reads CSAAWEGSTEAFF. Written as DNA, the CDR3 is TGCAGTGCAGCTTGGGAGGGGAGCACTGAAGCTTTCTTT. The chain uses TRBV20-1 and TRBJ1-1; D perhaps matches TRBD1 (5 bases). Trimming took 6 bases from V and 4 from J, leaving 15 bases between them. This CDR3 contains 13 residues. Germline CDR1 reads DFQATT; CDR2 reads SNEGSKA (reference sequence).

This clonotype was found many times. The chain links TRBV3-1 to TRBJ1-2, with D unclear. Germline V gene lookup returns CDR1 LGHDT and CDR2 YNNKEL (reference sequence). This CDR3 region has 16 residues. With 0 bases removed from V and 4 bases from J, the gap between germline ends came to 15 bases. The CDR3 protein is CASSQDRGKRSYGYTF. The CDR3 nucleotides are TGTGCCAGCAGCCAAGATAGAGGTAAACGGTCCTATGGCTACACCTTC.

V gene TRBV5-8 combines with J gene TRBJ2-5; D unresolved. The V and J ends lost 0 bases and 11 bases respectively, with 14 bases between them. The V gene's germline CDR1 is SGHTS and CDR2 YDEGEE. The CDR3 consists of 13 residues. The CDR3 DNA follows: TGTGCCAGCAGCTTGGATGTGGCGTCCCAGCAGTACTTC. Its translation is CASSLDVASQQYF.

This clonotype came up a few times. CDR3 sequence (DNA): TGTGCCAGCAGCTTTGCAGGGAAGGGGTTCAATAATTCACCCCTCCACTTT. This sequence encodes CASSFAGKGFNNSPLHF. The chain couples TRBV12-1 to TRBJ1-6; the tabulated D call, TRBD1, remains unverified against the DNA. TRBV12-1 is shown as a pseudogene. This CDR3 comprises 17 residues.

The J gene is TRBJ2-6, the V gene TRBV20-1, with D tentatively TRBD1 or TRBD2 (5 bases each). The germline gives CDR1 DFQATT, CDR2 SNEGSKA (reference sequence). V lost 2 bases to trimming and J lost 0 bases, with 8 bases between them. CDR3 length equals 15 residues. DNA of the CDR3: TGCAGTGCTAGACAGGGACCCTCTGGGGCCAACGTCCTGACTTTC. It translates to CSARQGPSGANVLTF.

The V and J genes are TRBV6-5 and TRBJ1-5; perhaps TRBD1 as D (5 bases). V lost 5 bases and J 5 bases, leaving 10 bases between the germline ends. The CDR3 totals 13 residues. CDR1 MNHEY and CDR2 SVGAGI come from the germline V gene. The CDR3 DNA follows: TGTGCCAGCAGTAACAGGAACCATCAGCCCCAGCATTTT. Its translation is CASSNRNHQPQHF.

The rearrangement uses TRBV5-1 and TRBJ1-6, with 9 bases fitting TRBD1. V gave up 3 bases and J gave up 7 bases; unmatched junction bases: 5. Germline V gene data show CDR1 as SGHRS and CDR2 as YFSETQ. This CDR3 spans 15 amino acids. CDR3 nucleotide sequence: TGCGCCAGCAGCTCGCGGACAGGGGTAAATTCACCCCTCCACTTT. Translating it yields CASSSRTGVNSPLHF.

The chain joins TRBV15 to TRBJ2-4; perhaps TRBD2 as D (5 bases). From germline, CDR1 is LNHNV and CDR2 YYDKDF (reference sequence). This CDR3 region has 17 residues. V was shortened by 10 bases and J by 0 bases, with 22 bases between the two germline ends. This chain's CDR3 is CAISGRRGELAKNIQYF. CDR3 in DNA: TGTGCCATAAGCGGCAGGAGAGGAGAGCTAGCCAAAAACATTCAGTACTTC.

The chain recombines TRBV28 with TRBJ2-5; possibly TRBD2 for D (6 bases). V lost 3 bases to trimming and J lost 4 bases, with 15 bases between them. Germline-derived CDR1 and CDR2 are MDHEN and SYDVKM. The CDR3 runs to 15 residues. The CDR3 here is CASSLPGGGRETQYF. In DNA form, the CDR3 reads TGTGCCAGCAGTTTGCCCGGTGGGGGGAGAGAGACCCAGTACTTC.

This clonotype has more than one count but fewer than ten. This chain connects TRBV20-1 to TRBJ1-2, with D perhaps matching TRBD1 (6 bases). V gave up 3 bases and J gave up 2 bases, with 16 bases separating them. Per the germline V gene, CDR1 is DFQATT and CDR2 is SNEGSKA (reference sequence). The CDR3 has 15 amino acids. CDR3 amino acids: CSARGAITENYGYTF. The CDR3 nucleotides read TGCAGTGCTAGGGGGGCAATAACAGAGAACTATGGCTACACCTTC.

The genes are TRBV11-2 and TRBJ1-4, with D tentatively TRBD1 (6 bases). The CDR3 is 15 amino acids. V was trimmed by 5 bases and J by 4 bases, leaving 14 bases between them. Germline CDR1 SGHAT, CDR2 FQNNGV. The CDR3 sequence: CASSPRAGDNEKLFF. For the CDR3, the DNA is TGTGCCAGCAGCCCTCGGGCAGGGGATAATGAAAAACTGTTTTTT. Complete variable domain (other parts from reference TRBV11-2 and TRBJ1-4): EAGVAQSPRYKIIEKRQSVAFWCNPISGHATLYWYQQILGQGPKLLIQFQNNGVVDDSQLPKDRFSAERLKGVDSTLKIQPAKLEDSAVYLCASSPRAGDNEKLFFGSGTQLSVL.

CDR3: CASSTILDNSYEQYF. Written as DNA, the CDR3 is TGTGCCAGCAGCACCATTCTGGACAACTCCTACGAGCAGTACTTC. The chain combines TRBV7-8 with TRBJ2-7; TRBD1 might be the D (5 bases). The germline V and J ends were trimmed by 5 bases and 0 bases, with 14 bases remaining between them. This CDR3 is 15 amino acids long. CDR1 and CDR2 from the germline V gene are SGHVS and FQNEAQ.

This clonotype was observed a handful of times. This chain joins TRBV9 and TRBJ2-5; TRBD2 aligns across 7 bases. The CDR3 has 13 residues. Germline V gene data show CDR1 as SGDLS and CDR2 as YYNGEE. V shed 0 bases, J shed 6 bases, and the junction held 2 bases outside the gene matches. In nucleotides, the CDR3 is TGTGCCAGCAGCGTAGCGGGGGGAAAGACCCAGTACTTC. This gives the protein CASSVAGGKTQYF.

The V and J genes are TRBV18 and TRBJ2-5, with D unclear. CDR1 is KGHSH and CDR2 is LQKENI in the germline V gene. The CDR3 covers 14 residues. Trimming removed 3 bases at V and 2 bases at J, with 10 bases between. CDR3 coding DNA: TGTGCCAGCTCACCTATTCCGGTACAAGAGACCCAGTACTTC. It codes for CASSPIPVQETQYF.